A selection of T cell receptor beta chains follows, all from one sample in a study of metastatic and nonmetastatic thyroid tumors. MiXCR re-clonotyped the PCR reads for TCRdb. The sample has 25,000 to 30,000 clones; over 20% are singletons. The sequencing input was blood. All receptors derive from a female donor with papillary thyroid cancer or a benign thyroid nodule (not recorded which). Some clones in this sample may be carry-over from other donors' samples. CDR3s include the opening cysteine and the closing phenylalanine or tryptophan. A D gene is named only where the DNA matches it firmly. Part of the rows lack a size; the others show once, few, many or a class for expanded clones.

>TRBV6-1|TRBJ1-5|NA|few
CASKGQGNQPQHF
TGTGCCAGCAAGGGTCAGGGAAATCAGCCCCAGCATTTT
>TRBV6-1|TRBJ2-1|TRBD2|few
CASTHSGGTYNEQFF
TGTGCCAGCACCCATAGCGGGGGGACCTACAATGAGCAGTTCTTC
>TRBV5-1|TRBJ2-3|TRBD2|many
CASTTTGGNTQYF
TGCGCCAGCACCACTACGGGAGGGAATACGCAGTATTTT
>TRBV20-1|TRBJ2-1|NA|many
CSARARRAEQFF
TGCAGTGCTAGAGCGAGGAGGGCTGAGCAGTTCTTC
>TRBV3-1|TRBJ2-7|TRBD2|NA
CANSPSIGTSGREQYF
TGTGCCAACAGCCCCTCGATAGGCACTAGCGGCCGGGAGCAGTACTTC
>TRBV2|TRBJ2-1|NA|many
CASSVGGAGRFF
TGTGCCAGCAGTGTGGGGGGCGCGGGGCGGTTCTTC
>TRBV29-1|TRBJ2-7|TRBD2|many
CSVEGGGSYEQYF
TGCAGCGTTGAGGGGGGAGGGTCCTACGAGCAGTACTTC
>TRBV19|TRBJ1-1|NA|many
CASSIVGVGVADEAFF
TGTGCCAGTAGTATTGTGGGGGTCGGGGTTGCCGATGAAGCTTTCTTT
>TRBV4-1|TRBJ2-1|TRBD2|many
CASSHPGLEVNEQFF
TGCGCCAGCAGCCATCCGGGACTAGAGGTGAATGAGCAGTTCTTC
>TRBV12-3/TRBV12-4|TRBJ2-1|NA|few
CASSLSGLPYNEQFF
TGTGCCAGCAGTTTATCCGGGCTCCCCTACAATGAGCAGTTCTTC
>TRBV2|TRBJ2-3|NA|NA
CASRKDSDTQYF
TGTGCCAGCAGGAAGGACTCAGATACGCAGTATTTT
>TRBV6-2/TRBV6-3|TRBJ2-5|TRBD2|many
CASSPPGLADKRTQYF
TGTGCCAGCAGTCCGCCGGGACTAGCAGATAAGAGAACCCAGTACTTC
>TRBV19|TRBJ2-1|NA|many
CASSMYGRLNNEQFF
TGTGCCAGTAGTATGTACGGGAGACTAAACAATGAGCAGTTCTTC
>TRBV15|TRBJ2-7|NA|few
CATSRGITQAYEKYF
TGTGCCACCAGCAGGGGAATAACACAAGCCTACGAGAAGTACTTC
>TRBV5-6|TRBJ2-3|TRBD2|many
CASSLVAGELTDTQYF
TGTGCCAGCAGCTTAGTAGCGGGAGAGTTGACAGATACGCAGTATTTT
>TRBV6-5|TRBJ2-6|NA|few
CASSYSPFNSGANVLTF
TGTGCGAGCAGTTACTCCCCATTTAACTCTGGGGCCAACGTCCTGACTTTC
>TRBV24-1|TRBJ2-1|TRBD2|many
CATSDGTSGIDEQFF
TGTGCCACCAGTGATGGGACTAGCGGGATTGATGAGCAGTTCTTC
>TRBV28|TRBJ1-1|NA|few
CASGEGPMNTEDFF
TGTGCCAGCGGGGAGGGGCCCATGAACACTGAAGATTTCTTT
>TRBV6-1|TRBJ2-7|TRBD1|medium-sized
CAGQSYTGVEQYF
TGTGCCGGCCAAAGTTATACAGGGGTCGAGCAGTACTTC
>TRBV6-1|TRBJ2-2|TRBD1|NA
CASSQDGTATGELFF
TGTGCCAGCAGTCAAGATGGGACAGCCACCGGGGAGCTGTTTTTT
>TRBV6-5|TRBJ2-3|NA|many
CASSLNGGTYSTDTQYF
TGTGCCAGCAGCCTCAACGGAGGGACGTATAGCACAGATACGCAGTATTTT
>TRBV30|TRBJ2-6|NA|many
CAWSVGGGAGANVLTF
TGTGCCTGGAGTGTAGGAGGGGGGGCTGGGGCCAACGTCCTGACTTTC
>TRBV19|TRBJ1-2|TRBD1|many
CASSVQGAGYGYTF
TGTGCCAGTAGTGTTCAGGGGGCTGGCTATGGCTACACCTTC
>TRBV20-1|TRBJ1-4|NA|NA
CSATRPQGSEKLFF
TGCAGTGCTACTCGACCACAGGGCAGTGAAAAACTGTTTTTT
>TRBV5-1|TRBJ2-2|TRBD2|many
CASSGGLAGGELFF
TGCGCCAGCAGCGGGGGACTAGCGGGAGGGGAGCTGTTTTTT
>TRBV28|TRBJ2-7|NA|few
CASRKGGSQYF
TGTGCCAGCAGGAAGGGGGGTTCACAGTACTTC
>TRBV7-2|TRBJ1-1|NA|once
CASSPRQGLYTEAFF
TGTGCCAGCAGCCCTCGGCAGGGTCTGTACACTGAAGCTTTCTTT
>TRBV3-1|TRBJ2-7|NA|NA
CASGIGCSYEQYF
TGTGCCAGCGGTATCGGATGCTCCTACGAGCAGTACTTC
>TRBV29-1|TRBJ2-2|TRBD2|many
CSVYNPPGTSGRGTGELFF
TGCAGCGTTTACAACCCCCCCGGGACTAGCGGGAGGGGCACCGGGGAGCTGTTTTTT
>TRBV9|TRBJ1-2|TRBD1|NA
CASSVDRGPGFYGYTF
TGTGCCAGCAGCGTAGACAGGGGGCCTGGGTTCTATGGCTACACCTTC
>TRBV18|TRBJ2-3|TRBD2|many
CASSPPSGGRRTDTQYF
TGTGCCAGCTCACCACCGAGCGGGGGGCGTCGCACAGATACGCAGTATTTT
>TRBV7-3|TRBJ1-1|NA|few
CASSSIMGEAFF
TGTGCCAGCAGCTCCATAATGGGTGAAGCTTTCTTT
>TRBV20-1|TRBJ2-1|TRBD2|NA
CSANLVAGAFPEQFF
TGCAGTGCTAATCTAGTAGCGGGAGCGTTTCCTGAGCAGTTCTTC
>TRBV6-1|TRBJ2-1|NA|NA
CASSEGCDEQFF
TGTGCCAGCAGTGAAGGGTGTGATGAGCAGTTCTTC
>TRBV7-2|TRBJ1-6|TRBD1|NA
CASTWRGLPDSPLHF
TGTGCCAGCACCTGGAGGGGGCTCCCCGACTCACCCCTCCACTTT
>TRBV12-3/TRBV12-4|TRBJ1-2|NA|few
CAISLTTEPGYTF
TGTGCCATCAGCCTTACGACAGAGCCTGGCTACACCTTC
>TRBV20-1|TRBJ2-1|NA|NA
CSARAPNEQFF
TGCAGTGCTAGAGCCCCAAATGAGCAGTTCTTC
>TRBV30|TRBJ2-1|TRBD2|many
CANKKRTSVSYNEQFF
TGTGCCAACAAAAAAAGGACTAGCGTTTCCTACAATGAGCAGTTCTTC
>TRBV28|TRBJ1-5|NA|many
CASSSTNQPQHF
TGTGCCAGCAGTTCAACCAATCAGCCCCAGCATTTT
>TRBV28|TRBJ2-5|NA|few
CASSLAGKQETQYF
TGTGCCAGCAGTTTAGCCGGAAAACAAGAGACCCAGTACTTC
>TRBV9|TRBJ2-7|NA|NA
CASSPGGGEQYF
TGTGCCAGCAGCCCCGGAGGAGGCGAGCAGTACTTC
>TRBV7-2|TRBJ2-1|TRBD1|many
CASSLARTGDNEQFF
TGTGCCAGCAGCTTAGCGCGGACAGGGGACAATGAGCAGTTCTTC
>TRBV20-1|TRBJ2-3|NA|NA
CSARLPLTDTQYF
TGCAGTGCTAGACTACCCCTCACAGATACGCAGTATTTT
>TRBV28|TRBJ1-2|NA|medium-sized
CASSLPPPNWLNYGYTF
TGTGCCAGCAGTTTACCCCCACCAAACTGGCTTAACTATGGCTACACCTTC
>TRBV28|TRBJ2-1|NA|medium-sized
CASSLSGGLGSLSNEQFF
TGTGCCAGCAGTTTAAGTGGGGGTCTTGGTTCTTTAAGTAATGAGCAGTTCTTC